This paragraph covers one TCR beta chain sequence. The CDR3 sequence is 17 residues long. V was pared by 0 bases and J by 2 bases, with 7 bases of the junction left unmatched. Germline CDR1 SGHRS, CDR2 YFSETQ. The data belong to a study of blood T cell repertoires in COVID-19. Study context: Acute and convalescent COVID-19 specimens originated in the United States, Italy and Spain. In each case, the material was cDNA or gDNA derived from T cells, B-cell-depleted T cells, or PBMCs.

Methods used by the authors: Amplification of reference gene primers was used by the study to estimate nucleated cell counts. Sequenced by immunoSEQ multiplex PCR; TCRdb stores in-frame clones only, minus some. V, J and clone size are those of that table, while D and trimming were read from the DNA. The data contain about 330,000 clones, roughly 90% of them singletons. The sequenced material came from peripheral blood. The receptor's source is a woman between 50 and 59 years old with active or convalescent COVID-19. The V call is TRBV5-1, the J call TRBJ2-2, with TRBD2 matching 7 bases. CDR3 loop: CASSLDSRGGNTGELFF. The CDR3 DNA reads as TGCGCCAGCAGCTTGGACTCCCGCGGGGGTAACACCGGGGAGCTGTTTTTT.